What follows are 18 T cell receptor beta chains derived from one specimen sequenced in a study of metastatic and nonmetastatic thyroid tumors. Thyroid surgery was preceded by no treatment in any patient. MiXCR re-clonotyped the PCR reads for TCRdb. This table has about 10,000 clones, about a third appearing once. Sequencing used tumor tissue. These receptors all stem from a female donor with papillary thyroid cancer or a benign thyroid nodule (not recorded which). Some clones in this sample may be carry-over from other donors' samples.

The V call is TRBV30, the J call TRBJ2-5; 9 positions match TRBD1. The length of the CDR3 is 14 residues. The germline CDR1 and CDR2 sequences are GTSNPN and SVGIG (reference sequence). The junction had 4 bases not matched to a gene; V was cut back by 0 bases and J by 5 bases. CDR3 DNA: TGTGCCTGGAGTGTGGGGACAGGGCCGGAGACCCAGTACTTC. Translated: CAWSVGTGPETQYF.

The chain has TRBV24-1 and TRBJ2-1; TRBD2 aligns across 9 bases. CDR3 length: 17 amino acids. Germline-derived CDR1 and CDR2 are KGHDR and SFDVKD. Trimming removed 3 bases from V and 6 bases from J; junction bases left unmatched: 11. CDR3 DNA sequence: TGTGCCACCAGTGATATGATGCCGGGACTAGCTGTCAATGAGCAGTTCTTC. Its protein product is CATSDMMPGLAVNEQFF.

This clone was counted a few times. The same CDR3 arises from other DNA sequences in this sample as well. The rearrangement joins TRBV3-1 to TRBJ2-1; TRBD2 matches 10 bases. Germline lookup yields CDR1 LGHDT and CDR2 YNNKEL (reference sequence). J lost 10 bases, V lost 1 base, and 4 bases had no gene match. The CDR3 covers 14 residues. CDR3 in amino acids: CASSQGTSGSEQFF. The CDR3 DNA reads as TGTGCCAGCAGCCAAGGGACTAGCGGCAGCGAGCAGTTCTTC.

The chain's CDR3 is CASSSRGLLQETQYF. Here the CDR3 DNA reads TGTGCCAGCAGTTCCCGCGGTCTGCTACAAGAGACCCAGTACTTC. The V call is TRBV28, the J call TRBJ2-5; D remains unclear. CDR1 and CDR2 (germline): MDHEN, SYDVKM. V lost 4 bases to trimming and J lost 2 bases, with 14 bases between them. The CDR3 contains 15 residues.

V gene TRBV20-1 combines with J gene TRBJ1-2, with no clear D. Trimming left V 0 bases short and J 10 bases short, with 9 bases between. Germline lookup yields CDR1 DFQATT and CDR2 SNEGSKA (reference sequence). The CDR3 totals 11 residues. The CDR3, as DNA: TGCAGTGCTAGAGAGGGCAGACCCTACACCTTC. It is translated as CSAREGRPYTF.

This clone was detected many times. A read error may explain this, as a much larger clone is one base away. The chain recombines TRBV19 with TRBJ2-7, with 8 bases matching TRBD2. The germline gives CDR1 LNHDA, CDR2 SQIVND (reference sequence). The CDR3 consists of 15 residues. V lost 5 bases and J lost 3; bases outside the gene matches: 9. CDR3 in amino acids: CASSAALGTSYEQYF. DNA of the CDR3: TGTGCCAGTAGTGCAGCACTTGGGACTAGCTACGAGCAGTACTTC.

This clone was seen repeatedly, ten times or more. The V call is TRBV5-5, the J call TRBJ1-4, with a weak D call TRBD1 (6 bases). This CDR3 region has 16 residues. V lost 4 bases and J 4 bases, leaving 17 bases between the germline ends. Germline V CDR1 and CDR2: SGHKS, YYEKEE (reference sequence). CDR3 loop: CASSGGRALNNEKLFF. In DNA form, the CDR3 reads TGTGCCAGCAGCGGGGGCAGGGCCTTAAATAATGAAAAACTGTTTTTT.

CDR3 sequence: CAWKKERGRNYGYTF. DNA of the CDR3: TGTGCCTGGAAAAAGGAGAGGGGTAGGAACTATGGCTACACCTTC. V usage is TRBV30 and J usage is TRBJ1-2; D might be TRBD1 (5 bases). The V end was cut by 4 bases, the J end by 2 bases, with 17 bases between. CDR3 length: 15 amino acids. The germline gives CDR1 GTSNPN, CDR2 SVGIG (reference sequence).

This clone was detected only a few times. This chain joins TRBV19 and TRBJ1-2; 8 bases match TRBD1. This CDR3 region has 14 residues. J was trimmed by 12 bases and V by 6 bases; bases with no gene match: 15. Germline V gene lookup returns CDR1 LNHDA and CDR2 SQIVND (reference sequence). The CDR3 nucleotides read TGTGCCAGTAGCTCGACAGGGGTCTTGGGGGGCCACACCTTC. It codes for CASSSTGVLGGHTF.

For the CDR3, the DNA is TGTGCCAGCAGCTTGGGACAGGGCACAGATACGCAGTATTTT. Residues: CASSLGQGTDTQYF. V and J are TRBV11-2 and TRBJ2-3; 8 positions agree with TRBD1. Germline-derived CDR1 and CDR2 are SGHAT and FQNNGV. Trimming took 3 bases from V and 1 from J; bases not matched to a gene: 0. The CDR3 covers 14 residues.

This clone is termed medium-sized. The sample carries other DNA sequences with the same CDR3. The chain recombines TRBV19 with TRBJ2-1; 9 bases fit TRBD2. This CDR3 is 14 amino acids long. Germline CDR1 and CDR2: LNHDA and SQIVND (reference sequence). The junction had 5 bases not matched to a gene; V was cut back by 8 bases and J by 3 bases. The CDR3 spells CASGSGRYYNEQFF. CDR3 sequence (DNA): TGTGCCAGTGGTAGCGGGAGATACTACAATGAGCAGTTCTTC.

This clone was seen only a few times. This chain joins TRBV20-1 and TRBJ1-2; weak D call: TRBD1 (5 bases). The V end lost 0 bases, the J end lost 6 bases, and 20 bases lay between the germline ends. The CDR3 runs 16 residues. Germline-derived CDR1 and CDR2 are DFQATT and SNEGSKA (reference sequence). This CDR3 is CSAREGPQGRFHGYTF. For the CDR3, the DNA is TGCAGTGCTAGAGAAGGGCCCCAGGGTAGGTTTCATGGCTACACCTTC.

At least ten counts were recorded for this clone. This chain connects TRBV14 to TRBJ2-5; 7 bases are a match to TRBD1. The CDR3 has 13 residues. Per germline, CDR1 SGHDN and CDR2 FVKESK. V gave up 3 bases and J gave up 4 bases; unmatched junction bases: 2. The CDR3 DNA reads TGTGCCAGCAGCCACCGGGACAGAGAGACCCAGTACTTC. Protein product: CASSHRDRETQYF. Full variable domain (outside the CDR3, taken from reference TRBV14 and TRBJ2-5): EAGVTQFPSHSVIEKGQTVTLRCDPISGHDNLYWYRRVMGKEIKFLLHFVKESKQDESGMPNNRFLAERTGGTYSTLKVQPAELEDSGVYFCASSHRDRETQYFGPGTRLLVL.

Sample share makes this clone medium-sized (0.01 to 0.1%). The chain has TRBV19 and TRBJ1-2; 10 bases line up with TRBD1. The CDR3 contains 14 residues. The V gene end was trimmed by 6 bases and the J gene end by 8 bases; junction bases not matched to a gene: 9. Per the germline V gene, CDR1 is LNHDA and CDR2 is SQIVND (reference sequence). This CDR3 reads CASSSTGGLGGYTF. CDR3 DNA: TGTGCCAGTAGCTCGACAGGGGGCTTGGGGGGCTACACCTTC. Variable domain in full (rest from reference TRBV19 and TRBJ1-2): DGGITQSPKYLFRKEGQNVTLSCEQNLNHDAMYWYRQDPGQGLRLIYYSQIVNDFQKGDIAEGYSVSREKKESFPLTVTSAQKNPTAFYLCASSSTGGLGGYTFGSGTRLTVV.

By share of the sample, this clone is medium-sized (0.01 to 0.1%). DNA of the CDR3: TGTGCCAGCAGCCTCTCGATGACCGGGGAGCTGTTTTTT. This translates into CASSLSMTGELFF. This chain connects TRBV7-2 to TRBJ2-2; D not resolved. V was shortened by 5 bases and J by 5 bases, with 9 bases between the two germline ends. There are 13 residues in the CDR3. Germline V gene data show CDR1 as SGHTA and CDR2 as FQGNSA.

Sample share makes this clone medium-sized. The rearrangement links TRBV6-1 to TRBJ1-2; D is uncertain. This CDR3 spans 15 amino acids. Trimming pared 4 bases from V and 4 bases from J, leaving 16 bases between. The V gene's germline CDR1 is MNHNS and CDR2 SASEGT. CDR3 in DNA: TGTGCCAGCAGTGCCTTTAGTTCGGGTCCCTATGGCTACACCTTC. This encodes CASSAFSSGPYGYTF.

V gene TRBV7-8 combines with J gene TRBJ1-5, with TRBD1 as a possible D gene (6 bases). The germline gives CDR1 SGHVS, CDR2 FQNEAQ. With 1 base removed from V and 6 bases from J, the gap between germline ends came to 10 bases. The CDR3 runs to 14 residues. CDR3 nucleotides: TGTGCCAGCAGCTTAGTATCCAGGGGTCAGCCCCAGCATTTT. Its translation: CASSLVSRGQPQHF.

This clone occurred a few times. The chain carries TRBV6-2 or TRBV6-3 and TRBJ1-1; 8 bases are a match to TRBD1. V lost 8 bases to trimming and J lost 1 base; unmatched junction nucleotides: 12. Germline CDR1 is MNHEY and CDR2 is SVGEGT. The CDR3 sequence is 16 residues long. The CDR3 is CASGLPGQAKNTEAFF. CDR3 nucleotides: TGTGCCAGCGGACTTCCGGGACAGGCTAAGAACACTGAAGCTTTCTTT.